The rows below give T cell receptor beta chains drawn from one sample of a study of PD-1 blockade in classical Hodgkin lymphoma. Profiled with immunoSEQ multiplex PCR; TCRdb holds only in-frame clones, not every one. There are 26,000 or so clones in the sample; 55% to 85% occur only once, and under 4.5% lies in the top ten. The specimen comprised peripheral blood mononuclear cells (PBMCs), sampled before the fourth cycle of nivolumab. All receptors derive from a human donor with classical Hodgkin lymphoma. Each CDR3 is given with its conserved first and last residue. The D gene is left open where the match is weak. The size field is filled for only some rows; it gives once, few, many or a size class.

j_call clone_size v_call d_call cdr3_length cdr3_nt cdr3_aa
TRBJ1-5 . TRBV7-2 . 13 TGTGCCAGCAGCTTAGTATCCCTGGCGGCCCAGCATTTT CASSLVSLAAQHF
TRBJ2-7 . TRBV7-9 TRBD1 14 TGTGCCAGCACCCCGAGGGACAGGGTTTACGAGCAGTACTTC CASTPRDRVYEQYF
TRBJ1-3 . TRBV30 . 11 TGTGCCTGGCGGTCTGGAAACACCATATATTTT CAWRSGNTIYF
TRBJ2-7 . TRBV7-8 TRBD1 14 TGTGCCAGCAGCTTTATCAAGGGGGCGTACGAGCAGTACTTC CASSFIKGAYEQYF
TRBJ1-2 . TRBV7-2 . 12 TGTGCCAGCAGCTTGCCCCTCTATGGCTACACCTTC CASSLPLYGYTF
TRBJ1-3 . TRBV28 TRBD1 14 TGTGCCAGCAGGGACAGGGGGCGAGGAAACACCATATATTTT CASRDRGRGNTIYF
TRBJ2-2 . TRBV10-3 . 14 TGTGCCATCAGTGGGACTGGGGACACCGGGGAGCTGTTTTTT CAISGTGDTGELFF
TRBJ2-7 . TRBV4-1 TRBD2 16 TGCGCCAGCAGCCAAGGGGATAGCGGGGGCCGGTACGAGCAGTACTTC CASSQGDSGGRYEQYF
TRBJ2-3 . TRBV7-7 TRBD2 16 TGTGCTAGCAGCACTGGACTAGCGGGAGGCACAGATACGCAGTATTTT CASSTGLAGGTDTQYF
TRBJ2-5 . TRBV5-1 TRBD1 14 TGCGCCAGCAGCCCCGGGACAGCGCAAGAGACCCAGTACTTC CASSPGTAQETQYF
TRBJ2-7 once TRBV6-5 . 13 TGTGCCAGCATGGTGGCAGGGACCTACGAGCAGTACTTC CASMVAGTYEQYF
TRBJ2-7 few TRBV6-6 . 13 TGTGCCAGCAGTTACTCGAGAGACTACGAGCAGTACTTC CASSYSRDYEQYF
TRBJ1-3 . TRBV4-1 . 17 TGCGCCAGCAGCCGAGGGGGGTTAGTGATCTCTGGAAACACCATATATTTT CASSRGGLVISGNTIYF
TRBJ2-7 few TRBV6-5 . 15 TGTGCCAGCAGCGTCAGTGGGTCGATCTCCTACGAGCAGTACTTC CASSVSGSISYEQYF
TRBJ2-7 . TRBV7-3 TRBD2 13 TGTGCCAGCAGCTTAATAGCGGGAGACGAGCAGTACTTC CASSLIAGDEQYF
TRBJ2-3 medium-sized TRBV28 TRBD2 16 TGTGCCAGCCGCTACGAGCGGGGGGGTCTCACAGATACGCAGTATTTT CASRYERGGLTDTQYF
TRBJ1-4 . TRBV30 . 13 TGTGCCTGGAGTGGGGCAGGTTCCGAAAAACTGTTTTTT CAWSGAGSEKLFF
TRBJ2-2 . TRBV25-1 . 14 TGTGCCAGCAGTCAGGTCCCGAACACCGGGGAGCTGTTTTTT CASSQVPNTGELFF
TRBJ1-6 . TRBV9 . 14 TGTGCCAGCAGCGTCCTGGCGGAGAATTCACCCCTCCACTTT CASSVLAENSPLHF
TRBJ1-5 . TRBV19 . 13 TGTGCCAGTTCCTTAACGTACAATCAGCCCCAGCATTTT CASSLTYNQPQHF
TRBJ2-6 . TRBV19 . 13 TGTGCCAGTAGTATTGCCGGGGCCAACGTCCTGACTTTC CASSIAGANVLTF
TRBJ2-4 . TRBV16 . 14 TGTGCCAGCAGCCCCGAGACAGGCCCAAACATTCAGTACTTC CASSPETGPNIQYF
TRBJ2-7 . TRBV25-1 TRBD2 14 TGTGCCAGCAGTAGGGCTAGCGGATCCTACGAGCAGTACTTC CASSRASGSYEQYF
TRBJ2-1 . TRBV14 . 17 TGTGCCAGCAGCCAAGATAGGGTTAGCTACTCCTACAATGAGCAGTTCTTC CASSQDRVSYSYNEQFF
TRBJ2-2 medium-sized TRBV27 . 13 TGTGCCAGCAGTTTTATCAACACCGGGGAGCTGTTTTTT CASSFINTGELFF
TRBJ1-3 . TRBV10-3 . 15 TGTGCCATCAGTGACGGCATTCCCTCTGGAAACACCATATATTTT CAISDGIPSGNTIYF